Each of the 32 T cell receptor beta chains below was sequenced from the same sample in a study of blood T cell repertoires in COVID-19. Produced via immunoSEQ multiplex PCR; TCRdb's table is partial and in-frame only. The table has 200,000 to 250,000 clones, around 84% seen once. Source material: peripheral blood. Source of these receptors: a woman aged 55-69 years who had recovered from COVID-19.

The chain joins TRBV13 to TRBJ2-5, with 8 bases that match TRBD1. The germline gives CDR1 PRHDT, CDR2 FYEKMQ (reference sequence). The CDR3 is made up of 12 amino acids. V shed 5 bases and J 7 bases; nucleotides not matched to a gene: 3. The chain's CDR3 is CASSTGGWTQYF. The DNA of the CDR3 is TGTGCCAGCAGCACAGGGGGGTGGACCCAGTACTTC. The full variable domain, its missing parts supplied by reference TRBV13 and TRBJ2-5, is AAGVIQSPRHLIKEKRETATLKCYPIPRHDTVYWYQQGPGQDPQFLISFYEKMQSDKGSIPDRFSAQQFSDYHSELNMSSLELGDSALYFCASSTGGWTQYFGPGTRLLVL.

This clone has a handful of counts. CDR3 amino acids: CASSFPRGGTGVLNTEAFF. The CDR3 DNA is TGTGCCAGCAGCTTCCCCCGAGGGGGGACAGGGGTTTTGAACACTGAAGCTTTCTTT. The rearrangement links TRBV11-2 to TRBJ1-1; TRBD1 matches at 10 bases. The CDR3 has 19 amino acids. The V gene's germline CDR1 is SGHAT and CDR2 FQNNGV. Unmatched junction bases numbered 13, after V lost 3 bases and J lost 0 bases.

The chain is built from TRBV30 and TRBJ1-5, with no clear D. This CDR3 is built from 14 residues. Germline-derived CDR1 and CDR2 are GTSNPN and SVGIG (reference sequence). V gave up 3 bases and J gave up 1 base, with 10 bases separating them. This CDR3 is CAWSPGLSNQPQHF. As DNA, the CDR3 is TGTGCCTGGAGCCCAGGCCTCAGCAATCAGCCCCAGCATTTT.

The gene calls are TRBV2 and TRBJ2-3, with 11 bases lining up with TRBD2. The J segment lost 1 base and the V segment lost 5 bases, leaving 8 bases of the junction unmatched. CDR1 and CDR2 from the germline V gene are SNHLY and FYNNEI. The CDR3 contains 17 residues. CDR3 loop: CASSQGFSGGGTDTQYF. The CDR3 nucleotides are TGTGCCAGCAGTCAAGGGTTTAGCGGGGGGGGCACAGATACGCAGTATTTT. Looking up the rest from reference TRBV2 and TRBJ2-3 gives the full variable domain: EPEVTQTPSHQVTQMGQEVILRCVPISNHLYFYWYRQILGQKVEFLVSFYNNEISEKSEIFDDQFSVERPDGSNFTLKIRSTKLEDSAMYFCASSQGFSGGGTDTQYFGPGTRLTVL.

CDR3 amino acids: CASSSRQELGTQYF. CDR3 DNA: TGCGCCAGCAGTTCTCGACAGGAGCTGGGGACCCAGTACTTC. The chain couples TRBV5-1 to TRBJ2-5, with D possibly matching TRBD1 (6 bases). Trimming took off 5 bases at V and 7 bases at J, with 18 bases between the two ends. The germline V gene has CDR1 SGHRS and CDR2 YFSETQ. This CDR3 has 14 amino acids.

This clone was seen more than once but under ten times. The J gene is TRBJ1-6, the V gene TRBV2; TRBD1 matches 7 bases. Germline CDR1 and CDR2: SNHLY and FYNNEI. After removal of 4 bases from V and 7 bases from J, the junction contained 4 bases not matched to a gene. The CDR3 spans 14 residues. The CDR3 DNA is TGTGCCAGCAGTGCGACAGGGATCAATTCACCCCTCCACTTT. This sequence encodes CASSATGINSPLHF.

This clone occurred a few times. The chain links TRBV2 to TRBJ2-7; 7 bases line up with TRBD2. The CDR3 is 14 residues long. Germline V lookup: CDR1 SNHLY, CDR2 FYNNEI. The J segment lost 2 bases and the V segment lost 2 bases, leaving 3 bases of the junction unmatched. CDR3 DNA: TGTGCCAGCAGTGAATCGGGGAGGGCCTACGAGCAGTACTTC. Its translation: CASSESGRAYEQYF. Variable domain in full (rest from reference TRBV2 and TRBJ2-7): EPEVTQTPSHQVTQMGQEVILRCVPISNHLYFYWYRQILGQKVEFLVSFYNNEISEKSEIFDDQFSVERPDGSNFTLKIRSTKLEDSAMYFCASSESGRAYEQYFGPGTRLTVT.

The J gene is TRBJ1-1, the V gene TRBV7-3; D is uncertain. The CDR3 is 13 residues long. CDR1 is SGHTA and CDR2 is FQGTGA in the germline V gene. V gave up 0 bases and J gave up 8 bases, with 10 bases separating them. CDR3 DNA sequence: TGTGCCAGCAGCTTAACAGTGAGAGCCGAAGCTTTCTTT. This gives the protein CASSLTVRAEAFF.

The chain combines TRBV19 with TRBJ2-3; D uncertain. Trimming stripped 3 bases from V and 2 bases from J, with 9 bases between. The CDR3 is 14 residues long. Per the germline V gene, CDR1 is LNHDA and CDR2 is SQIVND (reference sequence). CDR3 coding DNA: TGTGCCAGTAGTATCTACAGCAACACAGATACGCAGTATTTT. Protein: CASSIYSNTDTQYF.

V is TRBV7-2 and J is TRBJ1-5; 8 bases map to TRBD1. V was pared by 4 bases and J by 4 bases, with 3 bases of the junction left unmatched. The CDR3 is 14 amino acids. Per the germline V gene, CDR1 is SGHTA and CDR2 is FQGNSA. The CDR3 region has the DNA TGTGCCAGCAGCTGGGGACAGGCAAATCAGCCCCAGCATTTT. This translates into CASSWGQANQPQHF.

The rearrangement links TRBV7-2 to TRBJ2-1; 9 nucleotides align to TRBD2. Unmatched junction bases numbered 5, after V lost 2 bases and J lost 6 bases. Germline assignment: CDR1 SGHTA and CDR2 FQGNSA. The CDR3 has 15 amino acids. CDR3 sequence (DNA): TGTGCCAGCAGCTTAATCGGACTAGCGTTCAATGAGCAGTTCTTC. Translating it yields CASSLIGLAFNEQFF.

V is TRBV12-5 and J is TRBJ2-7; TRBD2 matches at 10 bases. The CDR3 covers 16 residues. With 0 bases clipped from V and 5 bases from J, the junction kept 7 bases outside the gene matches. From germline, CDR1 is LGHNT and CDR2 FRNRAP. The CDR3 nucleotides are TGTGCTAGTGGTTTGGTACGAGCGGGGGGGCCCCACGAGCAGTACTTC. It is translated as CASGLVRAGGPHEQYF.

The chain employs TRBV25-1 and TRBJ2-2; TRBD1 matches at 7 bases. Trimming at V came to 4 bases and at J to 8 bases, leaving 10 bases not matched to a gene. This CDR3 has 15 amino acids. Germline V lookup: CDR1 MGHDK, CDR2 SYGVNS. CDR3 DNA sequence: TGTGCCAGCAGTGCACGCGACAGGGTATGGGGGGAGCTGTTTTTT. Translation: CASSARDRVWGELFF.

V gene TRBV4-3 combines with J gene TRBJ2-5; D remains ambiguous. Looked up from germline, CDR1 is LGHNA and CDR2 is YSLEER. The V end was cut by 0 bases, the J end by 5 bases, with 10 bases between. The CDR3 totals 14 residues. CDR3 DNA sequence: TGCGCCAGCAGCCAAGACCTCCGGCGGGAGACCCAGTACTTC. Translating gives CASSQDLRRETQYF.

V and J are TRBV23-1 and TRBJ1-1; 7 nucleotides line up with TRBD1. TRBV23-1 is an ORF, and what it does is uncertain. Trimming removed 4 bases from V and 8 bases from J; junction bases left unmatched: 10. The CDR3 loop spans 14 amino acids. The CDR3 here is CASSPPSTGKEAFF. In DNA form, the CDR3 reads TGCGCCAGCAGTCCACCCTCGACAGGGAAAGAAGCTTTCTTT.

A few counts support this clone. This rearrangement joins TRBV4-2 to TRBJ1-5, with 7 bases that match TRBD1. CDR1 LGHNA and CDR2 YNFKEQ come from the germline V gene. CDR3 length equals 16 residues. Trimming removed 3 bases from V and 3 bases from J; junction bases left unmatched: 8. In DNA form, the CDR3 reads TGTGCCAGCAGCCACAAGGACCAGGGGGACAATCAGCCCCAGCATTTT. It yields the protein CASSHKDQGDNQPQHF.

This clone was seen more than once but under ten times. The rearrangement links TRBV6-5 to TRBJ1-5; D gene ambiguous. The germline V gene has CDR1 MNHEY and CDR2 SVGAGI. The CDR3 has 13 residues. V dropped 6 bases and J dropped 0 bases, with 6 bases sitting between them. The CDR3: CASSTYSNQPQHF. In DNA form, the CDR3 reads TGTGCCAGCAGCACCTATAGCAATCAGCCCCAGCATTTT.

CDR3 sequence: CASSLTSRSGAFF. CDR3 nucleotide sequence: TGTGCCAGCAGCTTAACGTCGCGGTCCGGGGCTTTCTTT. The J gene is TRBJ1-1, the V gene TRBV7-3; D is unclear. V was trimmed by 0 bases and J by 11 bases, leaving 13 bases between them. The CDR3 is 13 amino acids. Germline CDR1 SGHTA, CDR2 FQGTGA.

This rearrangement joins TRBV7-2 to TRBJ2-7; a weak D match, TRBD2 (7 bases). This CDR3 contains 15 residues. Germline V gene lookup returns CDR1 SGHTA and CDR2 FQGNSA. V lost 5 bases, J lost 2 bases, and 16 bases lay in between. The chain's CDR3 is CASSPTGGDTYEQYF. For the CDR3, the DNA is TGTGCCAGCAGCCCCACGGGGGGCGACACCTACGAGCAGTACTTC. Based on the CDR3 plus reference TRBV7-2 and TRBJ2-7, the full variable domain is GAGVSQSPSNKVTEKGKDVELRCDPISGHTALYWYRQSLGQGLEFLIYFQGNSAPDKSGLPSDRFSAERTGGSVSTLTIQRTQQEDSAVYLCASSPTGGDTYEQYFGPGTRLTVT.

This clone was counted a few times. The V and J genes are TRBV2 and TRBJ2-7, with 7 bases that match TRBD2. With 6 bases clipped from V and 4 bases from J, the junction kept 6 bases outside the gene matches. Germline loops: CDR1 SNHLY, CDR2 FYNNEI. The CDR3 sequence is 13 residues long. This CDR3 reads CASSRREGYEQYF. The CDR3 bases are TGTGCCAGCAGCCGCAGGGAGGGATACGAGCAGTACTTC.

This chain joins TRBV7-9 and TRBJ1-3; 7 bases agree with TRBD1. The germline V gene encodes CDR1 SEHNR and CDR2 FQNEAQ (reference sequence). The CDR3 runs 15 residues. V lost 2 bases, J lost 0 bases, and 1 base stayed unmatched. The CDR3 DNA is TGTGCCAGCAGCTTAAGACAGGGCTCTGGAAACACCATATATTTT. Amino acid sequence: CASSLRQGSGNTIYF.

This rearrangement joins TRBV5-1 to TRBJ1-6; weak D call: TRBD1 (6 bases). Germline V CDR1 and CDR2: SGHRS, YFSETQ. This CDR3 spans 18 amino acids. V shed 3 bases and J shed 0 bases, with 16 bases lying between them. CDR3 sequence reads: CASSYRVVSSSYNSPLHF. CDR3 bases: TGCGCCAGCAGCTACAGGGTCGTCTCAAGCTCCTATAATTCACCCCTCCACTTT.

The CDR3: CASSAIFPVEAFF. The CDR3 nucleotides are TGTGCCAGCAGTGCCATTTTTCCGGTTGAAGCTTTCTTT. The chain recombines TRBV2 with TRBJ1-1; unclear D gene. This CDR3 region has 13 residues. The germline V and J ends were trimmed by 4 bases and 7 bases, with 13 bases remaining between them. Looked up from germline, CDR1 is SNHLY and CDR2 is FYNNEI. Complete variable domain (other parts from reference TRBV2 and TRBJ1-1): EPEVTQTPSHQVTQMGQEVILRCVPISNHLYFYWYRQILGQKVEFLVSFYNNEISEKSEIFDDQFSVERPDGSNFTLKIRSTKLEDSAMYFCASSAIFPVEAFFGQGTRLTVV.

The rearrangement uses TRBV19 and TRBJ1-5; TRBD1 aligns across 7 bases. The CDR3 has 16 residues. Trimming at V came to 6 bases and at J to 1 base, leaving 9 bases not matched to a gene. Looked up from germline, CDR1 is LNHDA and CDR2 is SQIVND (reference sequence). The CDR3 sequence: CASRQTKQGSNQPQHF. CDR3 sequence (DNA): TGTGCCAGTAGGCAAACCAAACAGGGGAGCAATCAGCCCCAGCATTTT.

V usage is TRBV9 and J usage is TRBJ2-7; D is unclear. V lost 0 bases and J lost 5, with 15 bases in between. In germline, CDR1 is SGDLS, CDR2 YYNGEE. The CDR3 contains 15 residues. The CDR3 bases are TGTGCCAGCAGCGTAGCGGGTAACCCTACCAACGAGCAGTACTTC. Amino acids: CASSVAGNPTNEQYF.

The CDR3 DNA follows: TGTGCCAGCAGCTTTTTCCAGGGGGCCGAGCAGTACTTC. It yields the protein CASSFFQGAEQYF. This chain links TRBV12-1 with TRBJ2-7; the table's D call TRBD1 went unverified against the DNA. TRBV12-1 is a pseudogene. There are 13 residues in the CDR3.

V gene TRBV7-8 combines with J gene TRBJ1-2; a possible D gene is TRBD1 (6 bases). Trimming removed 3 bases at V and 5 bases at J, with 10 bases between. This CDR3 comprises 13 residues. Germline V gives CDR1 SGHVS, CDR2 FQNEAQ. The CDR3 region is CASSLDRRYGYTF. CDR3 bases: TGTGCCAGCAGCTTGGACAGACGTTATGGCTACACCTTC.

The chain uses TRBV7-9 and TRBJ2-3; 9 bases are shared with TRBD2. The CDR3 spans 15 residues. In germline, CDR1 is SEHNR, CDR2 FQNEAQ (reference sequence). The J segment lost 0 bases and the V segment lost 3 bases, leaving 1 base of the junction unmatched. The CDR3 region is CASSFSGGSTDTQYF. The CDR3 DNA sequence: TGTGCCAGCAGCTTTAGCGGGGGCAGCACAGATACGCAGTATTTT.

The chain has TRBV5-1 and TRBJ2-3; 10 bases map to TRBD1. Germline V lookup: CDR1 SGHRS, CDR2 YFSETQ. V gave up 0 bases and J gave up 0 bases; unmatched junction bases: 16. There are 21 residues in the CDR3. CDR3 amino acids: CASSLGWGTGDFPPSTDTQYF. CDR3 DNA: TGCGCCAGCAGCTTGGGGTGGGGGACAGGGGACTTCCCGCCTAGCACAGATACGCAGTATTTT.

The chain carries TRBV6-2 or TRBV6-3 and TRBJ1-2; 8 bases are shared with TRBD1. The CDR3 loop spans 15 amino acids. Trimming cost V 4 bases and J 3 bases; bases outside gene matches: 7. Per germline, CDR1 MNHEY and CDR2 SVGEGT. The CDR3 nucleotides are TGTGCCAGCAGTTTGCACAGGGGGTCCCACTATGGCTACACCTTC. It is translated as CASSLHRGSHYGYTF.

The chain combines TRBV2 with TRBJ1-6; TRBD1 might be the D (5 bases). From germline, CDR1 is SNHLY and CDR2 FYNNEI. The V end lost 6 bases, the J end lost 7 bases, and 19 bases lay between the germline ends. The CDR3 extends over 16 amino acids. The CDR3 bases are TGTGCCAGCAGCTCAGTTCAGGGAGGAGGGAATTCACCCCTCCACTTT. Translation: CASSSVQGGGNSPLHF.

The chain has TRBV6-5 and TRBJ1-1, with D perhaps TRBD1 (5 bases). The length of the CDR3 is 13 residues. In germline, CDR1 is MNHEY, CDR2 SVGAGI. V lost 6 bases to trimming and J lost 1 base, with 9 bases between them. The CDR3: CASRVTGNTEAFF. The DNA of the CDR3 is TGTGCCAGCAGGGTAACAGGGAACACTGAAGCTTTCTTT.